One sample yielded the 21 T cell receptor beta chains listed below, sequenced in a study of identical twins. From the 5' RACE reads, TCRdb called clonotypes with MiXCR, one entry per CDR3 protein. The sample shows around 370,000 distinct CDR3 sequences, about 10% of them seen only once. The sample taken for sequencing was naive T cells sorted from blood. The receptors shown here come from a woman in her fifties or sixties in good health.

This clonotype appeared a few times. The chain has TRBV4-1 and TRBJ2-4; D gene uncertain. Germline CDR1 reads MGHRA; CDR2 reads YSYEKL. Trimming cost V 3 bases and J 1 base, with 16 bases left between them. The CDR3 spans 17 residues. The CDR3, as DNA: TGCGCCAGCAGCCACAGGACCCCAGTGGTGGCCAAAAACATTCAGTACTTC. Translation gives CASSHRTPVVAKNIQYF.

Ten or more counts support this clonotype. The chain combines TRBV11-3 with TRBJ2-1; D perhaps matches TRBD2 (6 bases). CDR3 size: 13 residues. Germline V gene lookup returns CDR1 SGHNT and CDR2 YENEEA. V was pared by 5 bases and J by 9 bases, with 14 bases between. Here the CDR3 reads CASSLRLVLEQFF. In DNA, the CDR3 is TGTGCCAGCAGCCTTCGACTAGTCCTTGAGCAGTTCTTC.

This clonotype was detected only a few times. The chain uses TRBV29-1 and TRBJ2-2; TRBD1 matches at 9 bases. The CDR3 is made up of 14 amino acids. Germline-derived CDR1 and CDR2 are SQVTM and ANQGSEA. The junction had 6 bases not matched to a gene; V was cut back by 7 bases and J by 3 bases. CDR3 nucleotide sequence: TGCAGCGCCGGGACAGGGCTGGACACCGGGGAGCTGTTTTTT. Translated: CSAGTGLDTGELFF.

This clonotype was detected once. The V and J genes are TRBV6-5 and TRBJ1-2; D is uncertain. The V end was cut by 2 bases, the J end by 7 bases, with 11 bases between. The CDR3 loop spans 13 amino acids. Germline CDR1 is MNHEY and CDR2 is SVGAGI. In DNA, the CDR3 is TGTGCCAGCAGTTACGGGGTAGGAGTTGGCTACACCTTC. Its protein is CASSYGVGVGYTF.

The V and J genes are TRBV4-1 and TRBJ2-3, with D tentatively TRBD2 (5 bases). This CDR3 spans 15 amino acids. The V and J ends lost 1 base and 0 bases respectively, with 8 bases between them. The germline V gene encodes CDR1 MGHRA and CDR2 YSYEKL. The CDR3 region is CASSQVATSTDTQYF. In DNA, the CDR3 is TGCGCCAGCAGCCAAGTAGCGACTAGCACAGATACGCAGTATTTT.

The V call is TRBV24-1, the J call TRBJ2-1; D is ambiguous. Looked up from germline, CDR1 is KGHDR and CDR2 is SFDVKD. This CDR3 has 13 residues. Trimming stripped 4 bases from V and 8 bases from J, with 11 bases between. CDR3 residues: CATSDAGMDEQFF. The CDR3 DNA is TGTGCCACCAGTGACGCCGGAATGGATGAGCAGTTCTTC.

This clonotype turned up a few times. This chain connects TRBV7-9 to TRBJ2-3; no firm D call. Trimming stripped 0 bases from V and 2 bases from J, with 9 bases between. Per the germline V gene, CDR1 is SEHNR and CDR2 is FQNEAQ (reference sequence). This CDR3 is built from 15 residues. CDR3 DNA: TGTGCCAGCAGCTTAGCGAGGCTCTACACAGATACGCAGTATTTT. It is translated as CASSLARLYTDTQYF.

The rearrangement links TRBV5-1 to TRBJ1-4; no reliable D call. The length of the CDR3 is 15 residues. Germline values: CDR1 SGHRS, CDR2 YFSETQ. V lost 2 bases and J lost 5, with 13 bases in between. The CDR3 spells CASSFQTLGNEKLFF. DNA for the CDR3: TGCGCCAGCAGCTTCCAGACACTCGGGAATGAAAAACTGTTTTTT.

This clonotype has a count of ten or more. The chain carries TRBV7-9 and TRBJ1-5, with D possibly TRBD1 on 5 matching bases. The V gene's germline CDR1 is SEHNR and CDR2 FQNEAQ (reference sequence). There are 14 residues in the CDR3. V lost 3 bases and J 5 bases, leaving 11 bases between the germline ends. The CDR3 protein is CASSLGQGDQPQHF. As DNA, the CDR3 is TGTGCCAGCAGCTTGGGGCAGGGTGATCAGCCCCAGCATTTT.

The chain combines TRBV15 with TRBJ2-5, with D tentatively TRBD1 (5 bases). V dropped 2 bases and J dropped 0 bases, with 13 bases sitting between them. The CDR3 spans 16 residues. Germline values: CDR1 LNHNV, CDR2 YYDKDF (reference sequence). The CDR3 reads CATSRSRQPDQETQYF. The CDR3 coding sequence is TGTGCCACCAGCAGAAGTAGACAGCCCGACCAAGAGACCCAGTACTTC. Full variable domain (missing parts from reference TRBV15 and TRBJ2-5): DAMVIQNPRYQVTQFGKPVTLSCSQTLNHNVMYWYQQKSSQAPKLLFHYYDKDFNNEADTPDNFQSRRPNTSFCFLDIRSPGLGDTAMYLCATSRSRQPDQETQYFGPGTRLLVL.

The chain combines TRBV5-5 with TRBJ2-1, with TRBD1 matching over 7 bases. Germline CDR1 reads SGHKS; CDR2 reads YYEKEE (reference sequence). The CDR3 has 16 amino acids. Trimming at V came to 3 bases and at J to 4 bases, leaving 10 bases not matched to a gene. The DNA for the CDR3 is TGTGCCAGCAGCTGGGGAGAGACAGGGAAATACAATGAGCAGTTCTTC. This sequence encodes CASSWGETGKYNEQFF.

Only a few counts were recorded for this clonotype. The chain employs TRBV4-1 and TRBJ2-5; possible D gene TRBD2, 5 bases. V was pared by 3 bases and J by 9 bases, with 8 bases between. Germline V gives CDR1 MGHRA, CDR2 YSYEKL. This CDR3 has 11 amino acids. The CDR3 DNA is TGCGCCAGCAGCCAGCCCGGGGCCCAGTACTTC. Translation: CASSQPGAQYF.

The chain is built from TRBV5-1 and TRBJ1-1, with TRBD1 as a possible D gene (5 bases). Germline lookup yields CDR1 SGHRS and CDR2 YFSETQ. The CDR3 length is 16 residues. V lost 4 bases to trimming and J lost 0 bases, with 16 bases between them. CDR3 DNA: TGCGCCAGCAGCACGATATCCGGGACGGTGAACACTGAAGCTTTCTTT. Its protein product is CASSTISGTVNTEAFF.

This clonotype was seen more than once but under ten times. The rearrangement joins TRBV12-3 or TRBV12-4 to TRBJ2-2; 8 bases line up with TRBD1. After removal of 8 bases from V and 4 bases from J, the junction contained 12 bases not matched to a gene. The CDR3 length is 16 residues. The CDR3 region has the DNA TGTGCCAGCGGCCCCGCTGGACAGGGTAGCACCGGGGAGCTGTTTTTT. It is translated as CASGPAGQGSTGELFF.

A few counts support this clonotype. V gene TRBV12-5 combines with J gene TRBJ2-7; D unclear. This CDR3 has 13 residues. Germline CDR1 and CDR2: LGHNT and FRNRAP. V lost 2 bases and J 4 bases, leaving 9 bases between the germline ends. The CDR3: CASGLTPSYEQYF. DNA for the CDR3: TGTGCTAGTGGTTTGACCCCGAGTTACGAGCAGTACTTC. The whole variable domain, remainder taken from reference TRBV12-5 and TRBJ2-7, is DARVTQTPRHKVTEMGQEVTMRCQPILGHNTVFWYRQTMMQGLELLAYFRNRAPLDDSGMPKDRFSAEMPDATLATLKIQPSEPRDSAVYFCASGLTPSYEQYFGPGTRLTVT.

This clonotype was seen more than once but under ten times. The chain is built from TRBV12-3 or TRBV12-4 and TRBJ2-6, with 12 bases identical to TRBD1. V lost 3 bases and J lost 3; bases outside the gene matches: 15. This CDR3 contains 21 residues. The CDR3 DNA sequence: TGTGCCAGCAGTTTTACTACGGTCCGGGACAGGGGGCTATATGGGGCCAACGTCCTGACTTTC. Translation gives CASSFTTVRDRGLYGANVLTF.

This clonotype was found a few times. The V and J genes are TRBV5-1 and TRBJ1-2; the D is unclear. The ends were cut back, 0 bases at V and 0 bases at J, with 12 bases in the middle. This CDR3 has 16 amino acids. Germline CDR1 and CDR2: SGHRS and YFSETQ. CDR3 sequence: CASSLVLGGTNYGYTF. DNA for the CDR3: TGCGCCAGCAGCTTGGTCCTGGGAGGCACTAACTATGGCTACACCTTC.

This clonotype was seen a handful of times. The chain couples TRBV3-1 to TRBJ1-1; D unclear. The CDR3 runs to 15 residues. V shed 0 bases and J shed 1 base, with 9 bases lying between them. Germline V gives CDR1 LGHDT, CDR2 YNNKEL (reference sequence). The CDR3 loop is CASSQEILANTEAFF. In DNA, the CDR3 is TGTGCCAGCAGCCAAGAAATATTAGCGAACACTGAAGCTTTCTTT.

This chain uses TRBV5-1 with TRBJ2-7; 7 bases fit TRBD2. Looked up from germline, CDR1 is SGHRS and CDR2 is YFSETQ. The ends lost 4 bases at V and 7 bases at J; junction bases unmatched: 14. The length of the CDR3 is 15 residues. CDR3: CASSPGLGRAWEQYF. The CDR3 nucleotides read TGCGCCAGCAGCCCTGGACTAGGCCGGGCCTGGGAGCAGTACTTC. Looking up the rest from reference TRBV5-1 and TRBJ2-7 gives the full variable domain: KAGVTQTPRYLIKTRGQQVTLSCSPISGHRSVSWYQQTPGQGLQFLFEYFSETQRNKGNFPGRFSGRQFSNSRSEMNVSTLELGDSALYLCASSPGLGRAWEQYFGPGTRLTVT.

This rearrangement joins TRBV28 to TRBJ2-7; D is perhaps TRBD1 (6 bases). The CDR3 covers 13 residues. V was cut by 5 bases and J by 3 bases, with 11 bases left in between. Per germline, CDR1 MDHEN and CDR2 SYDVKM. The CDR3 sequence: CASSRGGLYEQYV. The CDR3 bases are TGTGCCAGCAGTCGAGGGGGTCTCTACGAGCAGTACGTC.

The sample holds a few counts of this clonotype. This chain uses TRBV5-1 with TRBJ1-2; the D gene is possibly TRBD1 (5 bases). The CDR3 totals 13 residues. V was trimmed by 3 bases and J by 3 bases, leaving 9 bases between them. Germline assignment: CDR1 SGHRS and CDR2 YFSETQ. For the CDR3, the DNA is TGCGCCAGCAGCTGGGACTGGGACTATGGCTACACCTTC. This encodes CASSWDWDYGYTF.